The rows below give T cell receptor beta chains drawn from one sample of a study of cytomegalovirus exposure and HLA in healthy donors. The assay was immunoSEQ multiplex PCR, and TCRdb's table has in-frame clones only and misses some. This sample's clone table lists 150,000 to 200,000 clones. The sequenced sample consisted of PBMCs. Receptor source: a woman aged 55-69 years in good health and CMV-seronegative. Both conserved end residues are part of each CDR3. The D gene is left open where the match is weak.

TRBJ2-2,.,TRBV13,TGTGCCAGCAGCTTAGTTCAGGGTGGCACCGGGGAGCTGTTTTTT,CASSLVQGGTGELFF
TRBJ2-7,.,TRBV29-1,TGCAGCGCCGGGACATCCTCCGAGCAGTACTTC,CSAGTSSEQYF
TRBJ1-2,.,TRBV5-1,TGCGCCAGCAGACCTGGACGGGGAGTCGGCTACACCTTC,CASRPGRGVGYTF
TRBJ1-2,.,TRBV6-5,TGTGCCAGCTCCACGCCCAGGGGAGGCTACACCTTC,CASSTPRGGYTF
TRBJ1-3,TRBD1,TRBV30,TGTGCCTGGAGCGGGGACAGGGGAAACACCATATATTTT,CAWSGDRGNTIYF
TRBJ2-7,TRBD1,TRBV6-1,TGTGCCAGCAGTCCTAGGAGGGACAGGCCATCCGAGCAGTACTTC,CASSPRRDRPSEQYF
TRBJ2-7,.,TRBV7-8,TGTGCCAGCAGCTTATTTCTTTCCTACGAGCAGTACTTC,CASSLFLSYEQYF
TRBJ2-6,.,TRBV5-4,TGTGCCAGCAGCTTTCGTTCGGGAGTTCAAACTGGGGCCAACGTCCTGACTTTC,CASSFRSGVQTGANVLTF
TRBJ2-3,.,TRBV5-1,TGCGCCAGCAGCTTGGGTGGCGGGATCACAGATACGCAGTATTTT,CASSLGGGITDTQYF
TRBJ1-1,TRBD1,TRBV5-6,TGTGCCAGCAGCTTGGTCCACAGGGGCACTGAAGCTTTCTTT,CASSLVHRGTEAFF
TRBJ2-5,TRBD2,TRBV5-1,TGCGCCACCCGGCCGGGAGGGGTGAAAGAGACCCAGTACTTC,CATRPGGVKETQYF
TRBJ2-1,.,TRBV6-5,TGTGCCAGCAGCCCCGCACAACACAATGAGCAGTTCTTC,CASSPAQHNEQFF
TRBJ1-1,.,TRBV27,TGTGCCAGCAGTTTAGACACAAACACTGAAGCTTTCTTT,CASSLDTNTEAFF
TRBJ2-3,TRBD2,TRBV27,TGTGCCAGCAGTCATCGGGGGGACCTGGGAGATACGCAGTATTTT,CASSHRGDLGDTQYF